Listed here are 16 T cell receptor beta chains from one sample, sequenced in a study of molecular identifiers for immune sequencing clone quantification. TCRdb called the PCR reads again in MiXCR, with one record for every CDR3 protein. The sample carries tens of thousands of distinct CDR3 sequences, about 17% recorded once. Input material: naive CD8+ T cells from blood, with Jurkat cell RNA spiked in. Subset in this sample: FACS-sorted CD8+CD4-CCR7+CD45RA+ naive T cells. The receptors here all came from a human donor in good health. Some libraries in this study had Jurkat cell RNA spiked in.

This clonotype was seen many times. This sequence joins TRBV9 and TRBJ2-1; D gene uncertain. Germline V gene lookup returns CDR1 SGDLS and CDR2 YYNGEE. The CDR3 loop spans 16 amino acids. V lost 0 bases to trimming and J lost 8 bases, with 18 bases between them. The CDR3, as DNA: TGTGCCAGCAGCGTAGTTCCCTCCAAGGCTACGGATGAGCAGTTCTTC. This codes for CASSVVPSKATDEQFF.

This clonotype has ten or more counts. The chain recombines TRBV27 with TRBJ1-1; D is unclear. V was clipped by 3 bases and J by 11 bases, with 16 bases between them. CDR1 and CDR2 (germline): MNHEY, SMNVEV (reference sequence). CDR3 length: 13 amino acids. The CDR3 bases are TGTGCCAGCAGTTTGAGACATCCCCTGGGGGCTTTCTTT. Translation gives CASSLRHPLGAFF.

In its sample, this clonotype was seen many times. The chain couples TRBV10-3 to TRBJ2-7; 8 nucleotides align to TRBD1. The CDR3 covers 14 residues. CDR1 and CDR2 (germline): ENHRY, SYGVKD. V lost 6 bases to trimming and J lost 4 bases; unmatched junction nucleotides: 8. The CDR3 reads CAIRPRDRNYEQYF. The CDR3 nucleotides are TGTGCCATCAGGCCCCGGGACAGGAATTACGAGCAGTACTTC.

The chain combines TRBV6-2 or TRBV6-3 with TRBJ2-2; 10 bases align to TRBD1. The CDR3 has 15 amino acids. CDR1 and CDR2 from the germline V gene are MNHEY and SVGEGT. V lost 6 bases, J lost 3 bases, and 4 bases stayed unmatched. The CDR3 protein is CASRRQGADTGELFF. CDR3 in DNA: TGTGCCAGCAGACGACAGGGGGCGGACACCGGGGAGCTGTTTTTT.

This clonotype has a count of ten or more. V and J are TRBV2 and TRBJ2-4; D perhaps matches TRBD1 (5 bases). Germline loops: CDR1 SNHLY, CDR2 FYNNEI. The CDR3 loop spans 15 amino acids. V was pared by 7 bases and J by 0 bases, with 13 bases between. For the CDR3, the DNA is TGTGCCAGCACACGACAGACCGTAGCCAAAAACATTCAGTACTTC. Translation: CASTRQTVAKNIQYF.

This clonotype was seen ten or more times. The V gene is TRBV27, the J gene TRBJ2-7, with 7 bases fitting TRBD1. CDR1 and CDR2 (germline): MNHEY, SMNVEV (reference sequence). The CDR3 is 13 amino acids. Unmatched junction bases numbered 6, after V lost 6 bases and J lost 4 bases. The CDR3 region has the DNA TGTGCCAGCAGCCACCAGACAGGGTACGAGCAGTACTTC. Its translation: CASSHQTGYEQYF.

A note on this clonotype: The junction departs from germline at one end; a sequencing error may be responsible. This rearrangement joins TRBV27 to TRBJ1-1; D unclear. Germline V gene lookup returns CDR1 MNHEY and CDR2 SMNVEV (reference sequence). This CDR3 spans 16 amino acids. CDR3 nucleotides: TGTGCCCGCAGTTTTGCCGCTCTTGAGATGGAGACTGAAGCTTTCTTT. Protein: CARSFAALEMETEAFF.

This clonotype was seen ten or more times. This sequence joins TRBV6-5 and TRBJ2-3; unclear D gene. Per the germline V gene, CDR1 is MNHEY and CDR2 is SVGAGI. CDR3 size: 15 residues. V dropped 0 bases and J dropped 1 base, with 8 bases sitting between them. The CDR3 DNA sequence: TGTGCCAGCAGTTACTCGGTTGAACGCACAGATACGCAGTATTTT. Protein sequence: CASSYSVERTDTQYF.

This clonotype has ten or more counts. This chain links TRBV6-5 with TRBJ1-5; 10 bases line up with TRBD1. From germline, CDR1 is MNHEY and CDR2 SVGAGI. The J segment lost 5 bases and the V segment lost 8 bases, leaving 6 bases of the junction unmatched. This CDR3 spans 14 amino acids. DNA of the CDR3: TGTGCCAGCGCTACGGGACAGGGGTATCAGCCCCAGCATTTT. Protein sequence: CASATGQGYQPQHF.

This clonotype has ten or more counts. The gene calls are TRBV24-1 and TRBJ2-2; D gene unclear. Germline V lookup: CDR1 KGHDR, CDR2 SFDVKD. The CDR3 runs 15 residues. Trimming pared 4 bases from V and 3 bases from J, leaving 11 bases between. CDR3 nucleotides: TGTGCCACCAGTGACCAACGTGACTACACCGGGGAGCTGTTTTTT. Residues: CATSDQRDYTGELFF.

This clonotype was seen a few times. Given a much more abundant clone one base away, this may be a read error. The chain links TRBV27 to TRBJ2-1, with TRBD1 matching over 7 bases. CDR3 length equals 17 residues. CDR1 and CDR2 (germline): MNHEY, SMNVEV (reference sequence). The CDR3 DNA follows: TGTGCCAGCAGTTCCGCGGACCGGGACAGAGCCTACAATGAGCGGTTCTTC. Residues: CASSSADRDRAYNERFF.

A word on this clonotype: A read error is possible here, since a much larger clone lies one base away. J is TRBJ2-7 and V is TRBV7-2; 7 bases line up with TRBD1. This CDR3 region has 13 residues. Germline assignment: CDR1 SGHTA and CDR2 FQGNSA. The CDR3, as DNA: TGTGTCAGCAGCGACGGGACAGTCTACGAGCAGTACTTC. Translation gives CVSSDGTVYEQYF.

There are many counts of this clonotype. The V gene is TRBV15, the J gene TRBJ1-1; maybe TRBD1 (6 bases). Germline CDR1 reads LNHNV; CDR2 reads YYDKDF (reference sequence). The CDR3 is 18 amino acids. Between the trimmed V and J ends, which lost 3 bases and 4 bases, there was a span of 24 bases. CDR3 sequence: CATSSGLRDTPWRTEAFF. The CDR3 bases are TGTGCCACCAGCAGCGGCCTCCGGGACACCCCGTGGCGCACTGAAGCTTTCTTT.

In its sample, this clonotype was seen many times. V is TRBV4-1 and J is TRBJ1-4, with 10 bases identical to TRBD1. J gave up 1 base and V 1 base, and 3 bases lay outside the gene matches. The CDR3 is made up of 17 amino acids. Looked up from germline, CDR1 is MGHRA and CDR2 is YSYEKL. The CDR3: CASSQAGTGVTNEKLFF. CDR3 bases: TGCGCCAGCAGCCAAGCCGGGACAGGGGTAACTAATGAAAAACTGTTTTTT.

Note on this clonotype: Possible read error: a much larger clone is one base away. Given the absence of the conserved phenylalanine or tryptophan at the CDR3 end, a read error is likely. V gene TRBV13 combines with J gene TRBJ2-1, with TRBD1 as a possible D gene (5 bases). In germline, CDR1 is PRHDT, CDR2 FYEKMQ (reference sequence). Trimming took 5 bases from V and 6 from J, leaving 8 bases between them. This CDR3 contains 12 residues. The CDR3 loop reads CASSPQGNEQFL. The CDR3, as DNA: TGTGCCAGCAGCCCCCAGGGCAATGAGCAGTTCCTC.

The chain couples TRBV28 to TRBJ2-2; the D call may be TRBD1 or TRBD2 (5 bases each). The CDR3 consists of 16 residues. Trimming removed 4 bases at V and 6 bases at J, with 18 bases between. CDR1 MDHEN and CDR2 SYDVKM come from the germline V gene. The CDR3 DNA reads as TGTGCCAGCAGTTCTACCATAGCGAGAGGGGCCGGGGAGCTGTTTTTT. Translating it yields CASSSTIARGAGELFF.